These 19 T cell receptor beta chains were all obtained from the same sample, sequenced in a study of regulatory T cells in long-lasting Graves disease. HTBI primers from iRepertoire and Arm-PCR of CDR3 regions yielded the TCR beta libraries. TCRdb independently ran MiXCR on the multiplex PCR reads; one entry per CDR3 protein. The sample consists of more than 650,000 distinct CDR3 sequences, about 32% of them appearing once. The time point is: persistent/refractory GD, antithyroid drugs over 5 years with positive TRAb. The authors made the TCR library using RNA they extracted from PBMCs. The sample in question was peripheral blood mononuclear cells (PBMCs), obtained when the disease was refractory, from a patient treated with antithyroid drugs. The receptors were gathered from a female donor with Graves disease.

The chain is built from TRBV29-1 and TRBJ1-2; weak D call: TRBD1 (6 bases). The germline gives CDR1 SQVTM, CDR2 ANQGSEA. The CDR3 has 13 residues. The germline V and J ends were trimmed by 7 bases and 4 bases, with 16 bases remaining between them. The CDR3 sequence is CSAPAGDVYGYTF. CDR3 in DNA: TGCAGCGCCCCGGCAGGGGACGTCTATGGCTACACCTTC.

This clonotype was seen only a few times. CDR3 coding DNA: TGCAGCGTTGATGCCCAGGGTGCGAGCGAGCAGTACTTC. Protein sequence: CSVDAQGASEQYF. The chain has TRBV29-1 and TRBJ2-7, with D possibly matching TRBD1 (5 bases). V was trimmed by 3 bases and J by 6 bases, leaving 15 bases between them. Per germline, CDR1 SQVTM and CDR2 ANQGSEA. The CDR3 extends over 13 amino acids.

This sequence joins TRBV3-1 and TRBJ1-2; no firm D call. Germline values: CDR1 LGHDT, CDR2 YNNKEL (reference sequence). This CDR3 is 14 amino acids long. V was cut by 0 bases and J by 5 bases, with 10 bases left in between. DNA of the CDR3: TGTGCCAGCAGCCAAGATGCCCGGTTTTATGGCTACACCTTC. It is translated as CASSQDARFYGYTF.

This clonotype was seen more than once but under ten times. The chain links TRBV5-4 to TRBJ2-7; TRBD1 matches at 9 bases. Looked up from germline, CDR1 is SGHNT and CDR2 is YYREEE (reference sequence). The length of the CDR3 is 14 residues. V lost 1 base to trimming and J lost 4 bases; unmatched junction nucleotides: 3. CDR3 protein: CASSLKDRGYEQYF. For the CDR3, the DNA is TGTGCCAGCAGCTTGAAGGACAGGGGTTACGAGCAGTACTTC.

A few counts support this clonotype. The CDR3 is CASSGYGTGADYGYTF. DNA of the CDR3: TGCGCCAGCAGCGGATACGGGACAGGAGCCGACTATGGCTACACCTTC. This chain connects TRBV5-1 to TRBJ1-2; 8 bases line up with TRBD1. The CDR3 runs 16 residues. V lost 4 bases to trimming and J lost 3 bases; unmatched junction nucleotides: 11. Germline-derived CDR1 and CDR2 are SGHRS and YFSETQ.

Note on this clonotype: Relative to the germline gene, one junction end is altered; a read error may explain this. This chain links TRBV20-1 with TRBJ1-4; 9 bases agree with TRBD1. CDR1 is DFQATT and CDR2 is SNEGSKA in the germline V gene (reference sequence). The CDR3 is 15 residues long. Here the CDR3 reads CSARSSGTGNEKPFF. DNA for the CDR3: TGCAGTGCTAGATCTTCCGGGACAGGGAATGAAAAACCGTTTTTT.

Only one count was recorded for this clonotype. This may be a read error: a much more frequent sequence differs by one nucleotide. The chain uses TRBV12-3 or TRBV12-4 and TRBJ1-4; the D is unclear. The CDR3 extends over 11 amino acids. CDR3 sequence reads: CASSKLERLFF. The CDR3 bases are TGTGCCAGCAGCAAATTAGAAAGACTGTTTTTT.

This chain connects TRBV25-1 to TRBJ1-2, with TRBD1 matching 8 bases. Germline V lookup: CDR1 MGHDK, CDR2 SYGVNS. This CDR3 has 15 amino acids. V lost 2 bases, J lost 3 bases, and 5 bases stayed unmatched. CDR3 loop: CASSEVAGGDYGYTF. CDR3 coding DNA: TGTGCCAGCAGTGAAGTGGCAGGGGGCGACTATGGCTACACCTTC.

The V gene is TRBV6-1, the J gene TRBJ2-5, with TRBD1 as a possible D gene (6 bases). Germline values: CDR1 MNHNS, CDR2 SASEGT. CDR3 length: 14 residues. With 5 bases removed from V and 4 bases from J, the gap between germline ends came to 14 bases. CDR3 in amino acids: CASSPRDTRETQYF. The CDR3 nucleotides are TGTGCCAGCAGTCCTAGGGACACTAGAGAGACCCAGTACTTC.

The CDR3 reads CASSPKSGSSYNEQFF. CDR3 coding DNA: TGTGCCAGCAGCCCCAAAAGCGGGAGCTCCTACAATGAGCAGTTCTTC. The chain combines TRBV3-1 with TRBJ2-1; 8 nucleotides align to TRBD2. Germline CDR1 LGHDT, CDR2 YNNKEL (reference sequence). This CDR3 contains 16 residues. Trimming cost V 4 bases and J 0 bases; bases outside gene matches: 5.

Regarding this clonotype: This may be a read error: a much more frequent sequence differs by one nucleotide. The chain recombines TRBV15 with TRBJ2-5, with 8 nucleotides matching TRBD2. The CDR3 is made up of 16 amino acids. Looked up from germline, CDR1 is LNHNV and CDR2 is YYDKDF (reference sequence). In DNA, the CDR3 is TGTGCCACCAGCAGAGGTTTAGCGGGGAACCAAGGGACCCAGTACTTC. This translates into CATSRGLAGNQGTQYF.

The chain links TRBV20-1 to TRBJ1-6; D remains ambiguous. Trimming pared 6 bases from V and 6 bases from J, leaving 21 bases between. Germline V gene sequence: CDR1 DFQATT, CDR2 SNEGSKA (reference sequence). The CDR3 extends over 16 amino acids. CDR3 in amino acids: CSAPPPHRSTNSPLHF. The CDR3 nucleotides read TGCAGTGCCCCACCCCCGCACAGATCCACTAATTCACCCCTCCACTTT.

The V gene is TRBV6-2 or TRBV6-3, the J gene TRBJ1-2; 7 bases map to TRBD1. Germline assignment: CDR1 MNHEY and CDR2 SVGEGT. V shed 3 bases and J 5 bases; nucleotides not matched to a gene: 9. CDR3 length: 15 amino acids. CDR3 sequence reads: CASSYAPGGTYGYTF. The CDR3, as DNA: TGTGCCAGCAGTTATGCCCCAGGGGGAACTTATGGCTACACCTTC.

This clonotype was seen ten or more times. This sequence joins TRBV28 and TRBJ1-2; D is uncertain. This CDR3 is built from 15 residues. Germline V gene lookup returns CDR1 MDHEN and CDR2 SYDVKM. V was trimmed by 2 bases and J by 4 bases, leaving 14 bases between them. The CDR3 region has the DNA TGTGCCAGCAGTTTAAATGAACTAACGGGCTATGGCTACACCTTC. Translated, it gives CASSLNELTGYGYTF.

This clonotype has more than one count but fewer than ten. J is TRBJ2-2 and V is TRBV30; unclear D gene. Trimming stripped 0 bases from V and 7 bases from J, with 3 bases between. There are 11 residues in the CDR3. Germline-derived CDR1 and CDR2 are GTSNPN and SVGIG (reference sequence). The CDR3 loop reads CAWSVFGELFF. The CDR3 DNA reads TGTGCCTGGAGTGTATTCGGGGAGCTGTTTTTT. The full variable domain, in which reference TRBV30 and TRBJ2-2 provide the parts outside the CDR3, is SQTIHQWPATLVQPVGSPLSLECTVEGTSNPNLYWYRQAAGRGLQLLFYSVGIGQISSEVPQNLSASRPQDRQFILSSKKLLLSDSGFYLCAWSVFGELFFGEGSRLTVL.

This chain uses TRBV5-6 with TRBJ1-2; unclear D gene. Looked up from germline, CDR1 is SGHDT and CDR2 is YYEEEE. The CDR3 spans 14 residues. V was clipped by 0 bases and J by 8 bases, with 14 bases between them. CDR3 nucleotides: TGTGCCAGCAGCTTGGGAGTTAGTGAGGGCGGCTACACCTTC. It is translated as CASSLGVSEGGYTF.

This clonotype has only one observation. The chain couples TRBV12-3 or TRBV12-4 to TRBJ2-4; the match to TRBD2 covers 13 bases. With 3 bases clipped from V and 0 bases from J, the junction kept 5 bases outside the gene matches. The CDR3 runs 18 residues. The CDR3 bases are TGTGCCAGCAGTTTGGGGACTAGCGGGGACAAAGCCAAAAACATTCAGTACTTC. Translation gives CASSLGTSGDKAKNIQYF.

Notes on this clonotype: One junction end disagrees with the germline gene, perhaps due to a read error. The V call is TRBV7-7, the J call TRBJ2-7; D ambiguous. Germline CDR1 and CDR2: SSHAT and FNYEAQ (reference sequence). The CDR3 is 13 residues long. CDR3 in DNA: TGTGCTAGCAGCTCACCAAAGGGCCCGGAGCAGTACTTC. This sequence encodes CASSSPKGPEQYF.

This chain joins TRBV11-2 and TRBJ2-3; D is undetermined. From germline, CDR1 is SGHAT and CDR2 FQNNGV. The V gene lost 0 bases and the J gene lost 9 bases, with 16 bases spanning the gap. The CDR3 totals 15 residues. The CDR3 nucleotides are TGTGCCAGCAGCTTAGATCGCACACGAGTAGAAACGCAGTATTTT. Its protein is CASSLDRTRVETQYF. The whole variable domain, filled in from reference TRBV11-2 and TRBJ2-3, reads EAGVAQSPRYKIIEKRQSVAFWCNPISGHATLYWYQQILGQGPKLLIQFQNNGVVDDSQLPKDRFSAERLKGVDSTLKIQPAKLEDSAVYLCASSLDRTRVETQYFGPGTRLTVL.